The entry that follows covers one T cell receptor (beta chain) sequence. The antigen is unknown. Germline assignment: CDR1 SGHVS and CDR2 FQNEAQ. The CDR3 contains 14 residues. With V trimmed by 5 bases and J by 4 bases, 6 bases remained unmatched. The data were taken from a study of cytomegalovirus exposure and HLA in healthy donors. Study details: Of all 360 or so donors who were genotyped, 75% to 90% belonged to the Caucasian-associated ancestry cluster. Study-wide points: A later analysis revealed that TCR association rates differed between HLA loci, peaking at DRB1 and bottoming out at HLA-C.

The PCR employed 60 Vbeta primers together with 13 Jbeta primers. TCRdb keeps only in-frame clones here, not all; method: immunoSEQ multiplex PCR. The sample holds about 110,000 clones, approximately 73% seen once. Sequencing was carried out using PBMCs. This chain links TRBV7-8 with TRBJ1-2; 8 nucleotides agree with TRBD1. The TCR sequence derives from a man under 40 in good health and CMV-seronegative. The CDR3 sequence: CASSPLGQGYGYTF. CDR3 bases: TGTGCCAGCAGCCCCCTAGGACAGGGCTATGGCTACACCTTC.